These T cell receptor beta chains were read from a single sample in a study of T-cell reconstitution after alpha-beta-depleted transplantation in children. TCRdb re-analysed the PCR reads in MiXCR, keeping a single row per CDR3 protein. The sample lists about 78,000 distinct CDR3 sequences; less than 15% were seen once. Here the sequenced sample was PBMCs, mostly from graft donor cells, taken 180 days after TCRalphabeta/CD19-depleted stem cell transplant. The receptor source for this set is a male patient between 2 and 10 years old who had a stem cell transplant for acute lymphoblastic leukemia, so the T cells may come from the graft donor. Each CDR3 is given with its conserved first and last residue. Fields, in order: J gene, D gene, clone size, V gene, CDR3 DNA, CDR3 protein. A D gene is named only where the DNA matches it firmly. Size is omitted from some rows. Given values are once, few, many or a class for expanded clones.

TRBJ2-1	.	.	TRBV24-1	TGTGCCACCAGCGGGACGGGTCGGAATGAGCAGTTCTTC	CATSGTGRNEQFF
TRBJ1-1	.	few	TRBV7-2	TGTGCCAGCAGCTTAGCGAGTGGGGCCCCCTTCCAAGCTTTCTTT	CASSLASGAPFQAFF
TRBJ1-2	TRBD1	.	TRBV12-3/TRBV12-4	TGTGCCAGCAGTTCCCATGAGGGACAGGGGATCTATGGCTACACCTTC	CASSSHEGQGIYGYTF
TRBJ2-1	.	few	TRBV7-7	TGTGCTAGCAGCTTAGAGGGGGGCAGGGAGCAGTTCTTC	CASSLEGGREQFF
TRBJ2-7	.	many	TRBV12-3/TRBV12-4	TGTGCCAGCAGTCGAGCACCGGGACTCTTCTCCTACGAGCAGTACTTC	CASSRAPGLFSYEQYF
TRBJ2-2	.	.	TRBV7-2	TGTGCCAGCAGCGCCTACAGTACCGGGGAGCTGTTTTTT	CASSAYSTGELFF
TRBJ2-6	.	many	TRBV20-1	TGCAGTGCTAGACGGGAGGGGGCCAACGTCCTGACTTTC	CSARREGANVLTF
TRBJ2-6	.	.	TRBV29-1	TGCAGCGTTGGGTCGAGTTTGTCCGGAGGGACGGGGGCCAACGTCCTGACTTTC	CSVGSSLSGGTGANVLTF
TRBJ1-5	.	few	TRBV6-1	TGTGCCAGCAGCCGGACCCCGGGGTGGAATCAGCCCCAGCATTTT	CASSRTPGWNQPQHF
TRBJ1-4	.	.	TRBV2	TGTGCCAGCAGCGAACCGAACATCCCAACCGCAACTAATGAAAAACTGTTTTTT	CASSEPNIPTATNEKLFF
TRBJ1-4	.	.	TRBV15	TGTGCCACCAGCAGAGATTGGGGCCACAGGGCAGAATGGGAAAAACTGTTTTTT	CATSRDWGHRAEWEKLFF
TRBJ2-3	TRBD2	many	TRBV4-2	TGTGCCAGCAGCCAAGAAAGGCGGGGGGGCCCAGATACGCAGTATTTT	CASSQERRGGPDTQYF
TRBJ2-4	TRBD2	.	TRBV11-2	TGTGCCAGCAGCTCCGGGAGGGGGTCCAAAAACATTCAGTACTTC	CASSSGRGSKNIQYF
TRBJ2-5	.	few	TRBV5-1	TGCGCCAGCAGCTTGGGAGTCGTAGCAGAGACCCAGTACTTC	CASSLGVVAETQYF
TRBJ2-7	TRBD2	few	TRBV18	TGTGCCAGCTCAGACTTTAGCGGGAGGAACTACGAGCAGTACTTC	CASSDFSGRNYEQYF
TRBJ1-4	TRBD1	.	TRBV6-5	TGTGCCAGCAGTTACGTGGGGACAGGGAATGAAAAACTGTTTTTT	CASSYVGTGNEKLFF
TRBJ1-2	.	few	TRBV10-3	TGTGCCATCAGTGAGTCACCACTAACCAACTATGGCTACACCTTC	CAISESPLTNYGYTF
TRBJ1-6	TRBD1	.	TRBV4-3	TGCGCCAGCGCTCGGACAGGGGTCTGGAAGTATAATTCACCCCTCCACTTT	CASARTGVWKYNSPLHF
TRBJ1-2	.	few	TRBV7-9	TGTGCCAGCAGGTCCAACAGGCCTAACTATGGCTACACCTTC	CASRSNRPNYGYTF
TRBJ2-5	.	few	TRBV20-1	TGCAGTGCTAGTCCCGGACACGACCAAGAGACCCAGTACTTC	CSASPGHDQETQYF
TRBJ1-1	TRBD1	.	TRBV5-1	TGCGCCAGCAGCTTGGTTTTGGGACAGGGCCCCATGAACACTGAAGCTTTCTTT	CASSLVLGQGPMNTEAFF
TRBJ2-5	.	.	TRBV25-1	TGTGCCAGCACCTCCAAAGAAGAGACCCAGTACTTC	CASTSKEETQYF
TRBJ2-3	TRBD2	.	TRBV6-5	TGTGCCAGCAGTTACCTGACTAGCGGCTTCGGGGATACGCAGTATTTT	CASSYLTSGFGDTQYF
TRBJ1-5	.	few	TRBV5-8	TGTGCCAGCAGCCGGCGGAGCGGGCGCAATCAGCCCCAGCATTTT	CASSRRSGRNQPQHF
TRBJ1-1	.	.	TRBV7-6	TGTGCCAGCAGCTTAAGGGTAGACACTGAAGCTTTCTTT	CASSLRVDTEAFF
TRBJ2-1	TRBD2	.	TRBV7-2	TGTGCCAGCAGCTTATACGGACTAGCGGGAGTGAATGAGCAGTTCTTC	CASSLYGLAGVNEQFF
TRBJ2-3	TRBD1	many	TRBV29-1	TGCAGCGTTCGACAGGGAAAAGATACGCAGTATTTT	CSVRQGKDTQYF
TRBJ1-2	.	.	TRBV4-2	TGTGCCAGCAGCCACTCCTATGGCTACACCTTC	CASSHSYGYTF
TRBJ2-4	.	.	TRBV20-1	TGCAGTGCCGCGAGAGGGGGTATAAAAAACATTCAGTACTTC	CSAARGGIKNIQYF
TRBJ1-5	.	.	TRBV10-3	TGTGCCATCAGTGAGAGTTTTAATCAGCCCCAGCATTTT	CAISESFNQPQHF
TRBJ2-2	.	few	TRBV27	TGTGCCAGCAGTCTGACAGTATCTGCCGGGGAGCTGTTTTTT	CASSLTVSAGELFF
TRBJ2-2	.	once	TRBV9	TGTGCCAGCAGCGAGCGGCCACTATCAGGGGAGCTGTTTTTT	CASSERPLSGELFF
TRBJ1-4	.	.	TRBV28	TGTGCCAGCAGTTTTGTAGGTTTTAATGAAAAACTGTTTTTT	CASSFVGFNEKLFF
TRBJ1-1	TRBD1	few	TRBV5-1	TGCGCCAGCAGCTTGTGGGGACAGTACACTGAAGCTTTCTTT	CASSLWGQYTEAFF
TRBJ2-7	.	.	TRBV4-1	TGCGCCAGCAGCCAAGAAAGGCAGGGAAAGGACGAGCAGTACTTC	CASSQERQGKDEQYF
TRBJ2-5	TRBD2	many	TRBV11-2	TGTGCCAGCAGCTTACGGTTCAGGCTAGCGGGGAGCCAAGAGACCCAGTACTTC	CASSLRFRLAGSQETQYF
TRBJ2-2	.	.	TRBV27	TGTGCCAGCAGTTTCTCCCGACGGGTGCCCGGGGAGCTGTTTTTT	CASSFSRRVPGELFF
TRBJ2-7	TRBD1	few	TRBV6-5	TGTGCCAGCAGTTCCCCGCAGGACAGGCTCTACGAGCAGTACTTC	CASSSPQDRLYEQYF
TRBJ2-7	.	many	TRBV18	TGTGCCAGCTCACCACTATCCGGCAGAGGCTACGAGCAGTACTTC	CASSPLSGRGYEQYF
TRBJ1-2	TRBD1	few	TRBV20-1	TGCAGTGCTAGGGGGGACAGGGTCTATGGCTACACCTTC	CSARGDRVYGYTF
TRBJ1-5	.	.	TRBV20-1	TGCAGTGCTAGAGACCCAAGGAGAGACAGGTATAATCAGCCCCAGCATTTT	CSARDPRRDRYNQPQHF
TRBJ2-1	TRBD1	many	TRBV7-7	TGTGCTAGCAGCCGGGACAGGGGCAATGAGCAGTTCTTC	CASSRDRGNEQFF
TRBJ2-5	.	few	TRBV20-1	TGCAGTGCAGCAGCCAGGTTGGGAGAGACCCAGTACTTC	CSAAARLGETQYF
TRBJ2-2	TRBD1	.	TRBV12-3/TRBV12-4	TGTGCCAGCAGGACAGGGATCGGGGAGCTGTTTTTT	CASRTGIGELFF
TRBJ2-4	TRBD1	.	TRBV6-1	TGTGCCAGCAGTGTGGGACAGCGGAACATTCAGTACTTC	CASSVGQRNIQYF
TRBJ2-7	TRBD2	few	TRBV5-1	TGCGCCAGCAGCTCAAGCGGGAGGGCCAGGGAGCAGTACTTC	CASSSSGRAREQYF
TRBJ1-1	.	few	TRBV15	TGTGCCACCAGCAGAGATCAGGACACTGAAGCTTTCTTT	CATSRDQDTEAFF
TRBJ1-5	.	.	TRBV20-1	TGCAGTGCTAGAGATCGGGGTGATAGGGCCCAGCATTTT	CSARDRGDRAQHF
TRBJ2-7	.	few	TRBV6-1	TGTGCCAGCAGTACCCGGGGGTCCCACGAGCAGTACTTC	CASSTRGSHEQYF
TRBJ1-3	.	few	TRBV12-3/TRBV12-4	TGTGCCAGCAGTTTAAGCCAGTTCGGAAACACCATATATTTT	CASSLSQFGNTIYF
TRBJ2-1	TRBD2	.	TRBV10-3	TGTGCCATCAGTGACCTTAGCGGGAGGGCCTCCAATGAGCAGTTCTTC	CAISDLSGRASNEQFF
TRBJ2-1	TRBD1	few	TRBV18	TGTGCCAGCACCGACAGGGGTGGCTCCTACAATGAGCAGTTCTTC	CASTDRGGSYNEQFF